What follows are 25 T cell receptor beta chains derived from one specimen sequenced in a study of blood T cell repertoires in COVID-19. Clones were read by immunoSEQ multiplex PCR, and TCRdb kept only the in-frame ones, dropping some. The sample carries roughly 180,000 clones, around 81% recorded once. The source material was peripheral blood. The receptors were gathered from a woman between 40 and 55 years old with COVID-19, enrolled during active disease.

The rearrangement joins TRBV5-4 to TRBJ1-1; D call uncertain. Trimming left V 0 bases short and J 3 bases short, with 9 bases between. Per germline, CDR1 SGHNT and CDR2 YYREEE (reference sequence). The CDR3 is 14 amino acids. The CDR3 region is CASSLERGYTEAFF. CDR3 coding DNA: TGTGCCAGCAGCTTGGAACGGGGATACACTGAAGCTTTCTTT.

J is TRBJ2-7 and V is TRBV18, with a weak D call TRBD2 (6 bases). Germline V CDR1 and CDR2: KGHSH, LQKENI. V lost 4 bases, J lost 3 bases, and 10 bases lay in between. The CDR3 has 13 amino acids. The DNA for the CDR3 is TGTGCCAGCTCACAGGGACTGGACTACGAGCAGTACGTC. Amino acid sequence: CASSQGLDYEQYV.

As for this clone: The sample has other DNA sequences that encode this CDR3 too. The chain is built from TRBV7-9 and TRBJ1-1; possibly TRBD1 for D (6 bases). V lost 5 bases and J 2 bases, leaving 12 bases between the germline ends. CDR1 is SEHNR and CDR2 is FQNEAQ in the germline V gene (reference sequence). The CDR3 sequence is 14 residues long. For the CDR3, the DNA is TGTGCCAGCAGCCTGGTACAGGGTAACACTGAAGCTTTCTTT. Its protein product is CASSLVQGNTEAFF.

CDR3 loop: CASSPTDRGRTQYF. The CDR3 coding sequence is TGTGCCAGCTCACCAACCGACAGGGGTCGTACGCAGTATTTT. The J gene is TRBJ2-3, the V gene TRBV18, with TRBD1 matching over 8 bases. After removal of 2 bases from V and 8 bases from J, the junction contained 6 bases not matched to a gene. Germline V gives CDR1 KGHSH, CDR2 LQKENI. The CDR3 consists of 14 residues.

CDR3 DNA: TGTGCCAGCAGTTTAGCGGACAGGGAGGTTGGCTACACCTTC. It yields the protein CASSLADREVGYTF. This chain joins TRBV28 and TRBJ1-2, with TRBD1 matching 8 bases. The length of the CDR3 is 14 residues. CDR1 MDHEN and CDR2 SYDVKM come from the germline V gene. V lost 2 bases and J lost 7; bases outside the gene matches: 6.

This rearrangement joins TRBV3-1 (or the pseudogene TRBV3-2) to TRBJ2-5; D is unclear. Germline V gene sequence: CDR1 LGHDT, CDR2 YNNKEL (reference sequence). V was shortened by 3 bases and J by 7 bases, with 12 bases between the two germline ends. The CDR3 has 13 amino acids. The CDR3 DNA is TGTGCCAGCAGCCATCCGTCCCAGCGGACCCAGTACTTC. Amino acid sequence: CASSHPSQRTQYF.

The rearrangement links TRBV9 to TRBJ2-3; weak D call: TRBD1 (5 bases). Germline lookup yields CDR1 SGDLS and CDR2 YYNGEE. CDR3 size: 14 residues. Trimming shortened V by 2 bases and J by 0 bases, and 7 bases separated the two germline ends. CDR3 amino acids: CASSVDTSTDTQYF. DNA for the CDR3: TGTGCCAGCAGCGTGGACACAAGCACAGATACGCAGTATTTT.

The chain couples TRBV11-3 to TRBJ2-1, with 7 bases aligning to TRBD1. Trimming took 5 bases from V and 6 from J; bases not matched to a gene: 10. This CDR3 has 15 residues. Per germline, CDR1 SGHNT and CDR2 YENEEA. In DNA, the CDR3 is TGTGCCAGCAGCCTAACACAGGGGCTCTTCAATGAGCAGTTCTTC. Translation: CASSLTQGLFNEQFF.

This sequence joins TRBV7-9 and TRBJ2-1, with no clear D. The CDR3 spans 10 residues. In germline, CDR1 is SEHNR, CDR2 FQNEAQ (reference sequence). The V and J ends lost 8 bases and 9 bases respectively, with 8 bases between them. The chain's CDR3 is CASLESEQFF. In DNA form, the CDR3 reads TGTGCCAGCCTTGAGAGTGAGCAGTTCTTC.

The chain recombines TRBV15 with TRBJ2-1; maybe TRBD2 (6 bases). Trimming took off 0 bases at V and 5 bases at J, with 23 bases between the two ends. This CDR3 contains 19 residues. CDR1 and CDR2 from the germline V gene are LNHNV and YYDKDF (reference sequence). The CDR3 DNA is TGTGCCACCAGCAGAGATTTAGAGCTGGGACTCCGTGTTCACAATGAGCAGTTCTTC. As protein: CATSRDLELGLRVHNEQFF.

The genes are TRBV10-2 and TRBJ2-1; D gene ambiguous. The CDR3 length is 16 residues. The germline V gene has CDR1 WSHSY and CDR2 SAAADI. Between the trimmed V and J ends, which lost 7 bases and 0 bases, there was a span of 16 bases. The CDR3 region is CASIPTEATSYNEQFF. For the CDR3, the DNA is TGCGCCAGCATACCAACCGAAGCGACCTCCTACAATGAGCAGTTCTTC.

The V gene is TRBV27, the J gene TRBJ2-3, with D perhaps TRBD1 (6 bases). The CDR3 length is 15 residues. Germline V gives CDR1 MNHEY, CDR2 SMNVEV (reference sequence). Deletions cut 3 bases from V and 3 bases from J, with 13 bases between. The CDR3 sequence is CASSLQGHGTDTQYF. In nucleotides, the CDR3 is TGTGCCAGCAGTTTGCAGGGACACGGAACAGATACGCAGTATTTT.

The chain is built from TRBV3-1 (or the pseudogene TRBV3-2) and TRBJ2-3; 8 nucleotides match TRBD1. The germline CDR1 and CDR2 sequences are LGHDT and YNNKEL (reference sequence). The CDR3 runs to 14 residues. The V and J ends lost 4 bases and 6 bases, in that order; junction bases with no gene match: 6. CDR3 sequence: CASSLDRAPDTQYF. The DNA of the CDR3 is TGTGCCAGCAGCCTGGACAGGGCTCCGGATACGCAGTATTTT.

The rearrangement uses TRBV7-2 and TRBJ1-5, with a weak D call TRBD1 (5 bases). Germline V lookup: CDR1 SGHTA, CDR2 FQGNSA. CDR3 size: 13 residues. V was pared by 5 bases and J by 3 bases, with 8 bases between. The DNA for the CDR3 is TGTGCCAGCAGCCGACAGCCCAATCAGCCCCAGCATTTT. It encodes CASSRQPNQPQHF.

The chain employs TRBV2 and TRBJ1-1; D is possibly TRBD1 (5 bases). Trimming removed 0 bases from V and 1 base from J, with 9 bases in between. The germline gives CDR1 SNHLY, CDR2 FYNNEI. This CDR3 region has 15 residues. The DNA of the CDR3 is TGTGCCAGCAGTGAAGCGAGACAGTCGAACACTGAAGCTTTCTTT. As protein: CASSEARQSNTEAFF.

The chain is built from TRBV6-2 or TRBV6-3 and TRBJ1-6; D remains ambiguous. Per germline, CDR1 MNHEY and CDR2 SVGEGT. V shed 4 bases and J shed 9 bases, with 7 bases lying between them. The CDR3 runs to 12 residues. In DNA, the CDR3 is TGTGCCAGCAGTTTCCGGGGTTCACCCCTCCACTTT. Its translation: CASSFRGSPLHF.

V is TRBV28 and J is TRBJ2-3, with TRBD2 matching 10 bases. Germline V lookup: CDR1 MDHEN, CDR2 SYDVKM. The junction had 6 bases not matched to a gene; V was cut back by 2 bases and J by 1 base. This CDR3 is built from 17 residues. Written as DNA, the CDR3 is TGTGCCAGCAGTTTACAGCGGGGGGGCCTTGGCACAGATACGCAGTATTTT. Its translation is CASSLQRGGLGTDTQYF.

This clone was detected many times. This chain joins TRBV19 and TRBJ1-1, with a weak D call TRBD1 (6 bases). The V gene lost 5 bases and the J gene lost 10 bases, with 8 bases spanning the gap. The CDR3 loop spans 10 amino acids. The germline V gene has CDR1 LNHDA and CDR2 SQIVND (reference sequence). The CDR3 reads CASSSQGAFF. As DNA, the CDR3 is TGTGCCAGTAGTTCACAGGGAGCTTTCTTT.

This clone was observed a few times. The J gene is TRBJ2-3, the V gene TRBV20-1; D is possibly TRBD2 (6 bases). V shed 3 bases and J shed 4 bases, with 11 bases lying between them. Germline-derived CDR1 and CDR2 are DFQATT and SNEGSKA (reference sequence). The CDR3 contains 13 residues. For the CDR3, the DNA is TGCAGTGCTAGTAGACTAGTCTCAGATACGCAGTATTTT. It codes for CSASRLVSDTQYF.

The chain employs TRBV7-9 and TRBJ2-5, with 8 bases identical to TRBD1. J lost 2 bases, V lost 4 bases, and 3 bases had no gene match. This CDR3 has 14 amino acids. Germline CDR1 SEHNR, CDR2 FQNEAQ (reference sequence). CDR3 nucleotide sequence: TGTGCCAGCAGCTCCTACAGGGGGCAAGAGACCCAGTACTTC. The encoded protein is CASSSYRGQETQYF.

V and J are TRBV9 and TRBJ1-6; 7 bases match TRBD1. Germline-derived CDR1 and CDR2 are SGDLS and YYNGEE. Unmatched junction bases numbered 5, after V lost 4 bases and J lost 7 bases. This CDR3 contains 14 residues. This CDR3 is CASSHDRANSPLHF. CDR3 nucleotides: TGTGCCAGCAGCCACGACAGGGCCAATTCACCCCTCCACTTT.

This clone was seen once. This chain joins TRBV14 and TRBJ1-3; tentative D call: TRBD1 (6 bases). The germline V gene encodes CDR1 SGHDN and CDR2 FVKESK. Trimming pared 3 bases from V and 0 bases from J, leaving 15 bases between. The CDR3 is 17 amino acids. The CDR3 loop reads CASSQGQIMFSGNTIYF. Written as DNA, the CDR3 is TGTGCCAGCAGCCAGGGACAAATCATGTTCTCTGGAAACACCATATATTTT.

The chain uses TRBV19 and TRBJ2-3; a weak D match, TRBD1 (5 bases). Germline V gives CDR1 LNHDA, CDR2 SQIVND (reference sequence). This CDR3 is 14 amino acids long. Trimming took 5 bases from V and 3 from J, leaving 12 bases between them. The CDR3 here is CASSDRLGTDTQYF. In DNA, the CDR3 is TGTGCCAGTAGTGACAGACTGGGTACAGATACGCAGTATTTT.

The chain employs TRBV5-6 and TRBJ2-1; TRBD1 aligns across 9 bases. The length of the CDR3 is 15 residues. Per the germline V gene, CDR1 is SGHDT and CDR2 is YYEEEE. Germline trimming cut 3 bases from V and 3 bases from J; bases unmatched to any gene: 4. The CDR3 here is CASSSRDRDYNEQFF. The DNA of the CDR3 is TGTGCCAGCAGCTCCCGGGACAGGGACTACAATGAGCAGTTCTTC.

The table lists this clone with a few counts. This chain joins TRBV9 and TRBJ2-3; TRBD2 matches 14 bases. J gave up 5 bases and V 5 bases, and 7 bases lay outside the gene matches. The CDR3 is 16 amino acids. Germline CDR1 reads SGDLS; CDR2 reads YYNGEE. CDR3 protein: CASSARLAGGQDTQYF. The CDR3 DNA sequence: TGTGCCAGCAGTGCTCGACTAGCGGGAGGGCAAGATACGCAGTATTTT.